This is a list of T cell receptor beta chains from one sample in a study of blood T cell repertoires in COVID-19. The data were produced by immunoSEQ multiplex PCR, yet TCRdb's version contains in-frame clones alone and is incomplete. This repertoire shows roughly 150,000 clones, roughly four fifths found once; its top ten account for about 4.3%. Sequenced material: peripheral blood. These receptors were taken from a woman aged 80 or older with acute or convalescent COVID-19. Each CDR3 is given with its conserved first and last residue. The D gene is left open where the match is weak. Part of the rows lack a size; the others show once, few, many or a class for expanded clones.

CASSQGLAGGYEQYF TGTGCCAGCAGCCAAGGCTTAGCGGGGGGTTACGAGCAGTACTTC TRBJ2-7 TRBD2 TRBV3-1/TRBV3-2 .
CASSFPGQYTQYF TGTGCCAGCAGCTTCCCGGGACAATATACGCAGTATTTT TRBJ2-3 . TRBV7-9 .
CASSINRESYGYTF TGTGCCAGTAGTATCAACAGGGAGAGCTATGGCTACACCTTC TRBJ1-2 . TRBV19 few
CAWSGGSSYNSPLHF TGTGCCTGGAGTGGCGGCAGCTCCTATAATTCACCCCTCCACTTT TRBJ1-6 . TRBV30 .
CASSYRDRGSGNQPQHF TGTGCCAGCAGTTACCGGGACAGGGGTTCGGGCAATCAGCCCCAGCATTTT TRBJ1-5 TRBD1 TRBV28 .
CASSDRVFSSNSPLHF TGTGCCAGCAGCGACAGGGTTTTTAGTTCTAATTCACCCCTCCACTTT TRBJ1-6 TRBD1 TRBV7-9 .
CATSRDLGVGQPQHF TGTGCCACCAGCAGAGATTTAGGGGTTGGGCAGCCCCAGCATTTT TRBJ1-5 . TRBV15 .
CASRGQDYSNQPQHF TGTGCCAGTAGGGGACAGGACTATAGCAATCAGCCCCAGCATTTT TRBJ1-5 TRBD1 TRBV19 .
CASNKGASEYYNEQFF TGTGCCAGCAATAAGGGGGCTAGCGAATACTACAATGAGCAGTTCTTC TRBJ2-1 . TRBV2 .
CASSHPLAGVLETQYF TGCGCCAGCAGCCACCCCCTAGCGGGAGTTTTGGAGACCCAGTACTTC TRBJ2-5 TRBD2 TRBV4-1 .
CASAFFSTDTQYF TGTGCTAGTGCATTTTTTAGCACAGATACGCAGTATTTT TRBJ2-3 . TRBV12-5 .
CASSFGGASEQFF TGTGCCAGCAGTTTTGGGGGGGCGAGCGAGCAGTTCTTC TRBJ2-1 . TRBV12-3/TRBV12-4 .
CASSKQTGGQPQHF TGTGCCAGCAGCAAACAGACAGGGGGCCAGCCCCAGCATTTT TRBJ1-5 TRBD1 TRBV6-5 few
CASTLDGLGYTF TGTGCCAGCACCCTCGACGGGTTGGGCTACACCTTC TRBJ1-2 . TRBV2 .
CASSVDRDANTGELFF TGTGCCAGCAGTGTCGACAGGGATGCGAACACCGGGGAGCTGTTTTTT TRBJ2-2 TRBD1 TRBV2 .
CASSSRGPGGNTEAFF TGTGCCAGCAGTTCTCGGGGCCCGGGAGGGAACACTGAAGCTTTCTTT TRBJ1-1 . TRBV28 .
CASSQFGGVAGYTF TGTGCCAGCAGCCAATTCGGGGGAGTAGCAGGCTACACCTTC TRBJ1-2 . TRBV3-1/TRBV3-2 .
CASSMTSGRAYEQYF TGTGCCAGTAGTATGACTAGCGGGAGAGCCTACGAGCAGTACTTC TRBJ2-7 TRBD2 TRBV19 .
CASGSWRGGHPHEQYF TGTGCCAGCGGGAGTTGGCGGGGGGGCCATCCCCACGAGCAGTACTTC TRBJ2-7 . TRBV21-1 .